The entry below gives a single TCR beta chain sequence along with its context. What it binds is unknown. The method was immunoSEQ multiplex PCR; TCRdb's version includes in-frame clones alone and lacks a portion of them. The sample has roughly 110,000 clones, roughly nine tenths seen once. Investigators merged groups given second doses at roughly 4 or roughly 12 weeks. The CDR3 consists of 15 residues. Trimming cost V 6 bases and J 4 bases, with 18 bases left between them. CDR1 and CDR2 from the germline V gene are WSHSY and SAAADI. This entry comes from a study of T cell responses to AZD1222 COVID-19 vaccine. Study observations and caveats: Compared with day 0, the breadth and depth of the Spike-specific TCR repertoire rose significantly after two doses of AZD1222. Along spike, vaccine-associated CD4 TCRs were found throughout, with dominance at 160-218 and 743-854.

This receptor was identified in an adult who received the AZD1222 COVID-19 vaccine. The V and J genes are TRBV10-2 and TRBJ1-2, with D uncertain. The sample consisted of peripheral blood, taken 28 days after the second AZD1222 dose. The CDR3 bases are TGCGCCAGCAGCGATGAATGGTACGCCTCCTATGGCTACACCTTC. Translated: CASSDEWYASYGYTF.